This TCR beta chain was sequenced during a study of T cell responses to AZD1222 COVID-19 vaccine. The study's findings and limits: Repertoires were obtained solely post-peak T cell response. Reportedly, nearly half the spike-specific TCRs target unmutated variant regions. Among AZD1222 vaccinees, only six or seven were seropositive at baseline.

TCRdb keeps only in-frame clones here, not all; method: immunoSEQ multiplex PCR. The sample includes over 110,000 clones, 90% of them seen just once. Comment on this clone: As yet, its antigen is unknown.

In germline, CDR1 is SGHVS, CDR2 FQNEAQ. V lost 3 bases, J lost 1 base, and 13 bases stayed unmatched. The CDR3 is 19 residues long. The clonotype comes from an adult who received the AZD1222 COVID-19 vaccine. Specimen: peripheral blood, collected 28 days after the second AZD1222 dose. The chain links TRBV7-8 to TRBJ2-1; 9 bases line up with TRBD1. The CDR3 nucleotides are TGTGCCAGCAGCTTCCTCATAGTGACCGGGACAGGGTCCTACAATGAGCAGTTCTTC. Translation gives CASSFLIVTGTGSYNEQFF.